Listed below are T cell receptor beta chains from one sample, sequenced in a study of technical replicates of blood from several donors. Profiled with immunoSEQ multiplex PCR; TCRdb holds only in-frame clones, not every one. The table records 75,000 to 80,000 clones, around 94% of them present only once. Sequencing input: T cells isolated from PBMCs. These TCRs come from a human donor in good health. CDR3s include the opening cysteine and the closing phenylalanine or tryptophan. The order of the fields is V gene, J gene, clone size, D gene, CDR3 DNA, CDR3 protein. The D gene is left open where the match is weak. Some rows mark clone size as missing; the rest say once, few, many or name a class of expanded clone.

TRBV6-5	TRBJ1-5	.	.	TGTGCCAGCAGTTCCGGGGGAAATCAGCCCCAGCATTTT	CASSSGGNQPQHF
TRBV6-5	TRBJ2-4	.	.	TGTGCCAGCAGCTACAACGAGGGCGGAAACATTCAGTACTTC	CASSYNEGGNIQYF
TRBV10-1	TRBJ2-1	.	TRBD2	TGCGCCAGCAGTGACTCCCTACTAGCGGGAGGTCCGGAGCAGTTCTTC	CASSDSLLAGGPEQFF
TRBV30	TRBJ1-5	.	.	TGTGCCTGGAGTGTACTTCCCGATCAGCCCCAGCATTTT	CAWSVLPDQPQHF
TRBV5-1	TRBJ2-3	.	.	TGCGCCAGCAGCTTCCATGTCACAGATACGCAGTATTTT	CASSFHVTDTQYF
TRBV7-9	TRBJ2-1	once	TRBD2	TGTGCCAGCAGCTCCCCCCGATCTAGCGGGTTTGACAATGAGCAGTTCTTC	CASSSPRSSGFDNEQFF
TRBV7-9	TRBJ2-7	.	TRBD1	TGTGCCAGCAGCCATACTGGACAGGGGGCCTACGAGCAGTACTTC	CASSHTGQGAYEQYF
TRBV28	TRBJ1-1	.	.	TGTGCCAGCAGGGGGGGTTGGAACACTGAAGCTTTCTTT	CASRGGWNTEAFF
TRBV5-4	TRBJ2-3	.	TRBD2	TGTGCCAGCAGCCCCTCGGCGGGGGACACAGATACGCAGTATTTT	CASSPSAGDTDTQYF
TRBV5-1	TRBJ2-7	.	.	TGCGCCAGCAGCTTGGACGGGTACGAGCAGTACTTC	CASSLDGYEQYF
TRBV5-1	TRBJ2-5	once	.	TGCGCCAGCAGAGCAAGCCTACAAGAGACCCAGTACTTC	CASRASLQETQYF